The 14 T cell receptor beta chains below were found in one sample sequenced in a study of T cells in Graves' hyperthyroidism and ophthalmopathy. Amplification yielded TCR beta CDR3 regions, with RNA transcripts as the source. Researchers ran a first-round RT-PCR on the TCR CDR3 using the HTBI primer set. TCRdb passed the multiplex PCR reads through MiXCR, listing each CDR3 protein once. Of fewer than 600,000 distinct CDR3 sequences in the sample, approximately 14% were seen once. Source material: blood. These receptors were taken from a woman under 30 with Graves' hyperthyroidism.

This clonotype has ten or more counts. The CDR3 loop reads CASSLSARTGGFTDTQYF. DNA for the CDR3: TGCGCCAGCAGCCTTTCAGCCCGGACAGGGGGATTCACAGATACGCAGTATTTT. The rearrangement links TRBV5-1 to TRBJ2-3; 10 bases are a match to TRBD1. Germline CDR1 SGHRS, CDR2 YFSETQ. The CDR3 is 18 residues long. J gave up 2 bases and V 4 bases, and 13 bases lay outside the gene matches.

This chain connects TRBV2 to TRBJ1-1; 11 positions agree with TRBD1. The CDR3 consists of 14 residues. V trimming: 8 bases; J trimming: 4 bases; junction bases outside the gene matches: 6. Germline CDR1 reads SNHLY; CDR2 reads FYNNEI. CDR3 sequence: CASHPDRGRTEAFF. The DNA for the CDR3 is TGTGCCAGCCACCCGGACAGGGGGCGCACTGAAGCTTTCTTT.

This clonotype was seen many times. The J gene is TRBJ1-2, the V gene TRBV12-5, with 7 bases matching TRBD1. CDR3 size: 17 residues. The germline gives CDR1 LGHNT, CDR2 FRNRAP. Trimming removed 6 bases from V and 1 base from J; junction bases left unmatched: 14. The CDR3 nucleotides are TGTGCTAGTGGGTCTGACAGGGCCCTAACTGTTAACTATGGCTACACCTTC. It yields the protein CASGSDRALTVNYGYTF.

In this sample, this clonotype turned up many times. The rearrangement joins TRBV15 to TRBJ1-3; D is perhaps TRBD1 (5 bases). The V gene's germline CDR1 is LNHNV and CDR2 YYDKDF (reference sequence). V lost 9 bases, J lost 4 bases, and 13 bases lay in between. CDR3 length: 13 residues. CDR3 nucleotides: TGTGCCACGGCGGGGGTTGGCGGAAACACCATATATTTT. Amino acids: CATAGVGGNTIYF.

This clonotype has ten or more counts. V is TRBV6-1 and J is TRBJ1-1; TRBD1 matches 7 bases. The CDR3 length is 17 residues. V was clipped by 7 bases and J by 5 bases; unmatched bases: 19. Germline V gene lookup returns CDR1 MNHNS and CDR2 SASEGT. Written as DNA, the CDR3 is TGTGCCAGCAACTCGCCTTCAGGGGGAGATTGGGGTACTGAAGCTTTCTTT. Translation gives CASNSPSGGDWGTEAFF.

This clonotype was seen a few times. CDR3 DNA: TGTGCCAGCAGCTTAGGTCCGAGCGGGAGCTCCTACGAGCAGTACTTC. It encodes CASSLGPSGSSYEQYF. This sequence joins TRBV7-6 and TRBJ2-7; 8 positions agree with TRBD2. V was pared by 1 base and J by 0 bases, with 5 bases of the junction left unmatched. CDR3 length: 16 residues. Germline V CDR1 and CDR2: SGHVS, FNYEAQ.

This clonotype occurred a few times. The V gene is TRBV20-1, the J gene TRBJ1-1, with D unclear. CDR1 DFQATT and CDR2 SNEGSKA come from the germline V gene (reference sequence). V was clipped by 5 bases and J by 0 bases, with 13 bases between them. The CDR3 consists of 14 residues. The CDR3 region is CSAHPGSMNTEAFF. The CDR3 DNA follows: TGCAGTGCTCACCCGGGCAGCATGAACACTGAAGCTTTCTTT.

This clonotype showed up many times. The rearrangement joins TRBV20-1 to TRBJ1-5, with unresolved D. Germline values: CDR1 DFQATT, CDR2 SNEGSKA (reference sequence). The CDR3 is made up of 16 amino acids. V gave up 4 bases and J gave up 4 bases, with 20 bases separating them. DNA of the CDR3: TGCAGTGCTAAGATCCAGTCGGCGCCGTCTAATCAGCCCCAGCATTTT. Protein: CSAKIQSAPSNQPQHF.

The chain recombines TRBV3-1 with TRBJ1-1, with D maybe TRBD1 (5 bases). Germline lookup yields CDR1 LGHDT and CDR2 YNNKEL (reference sequence). The V gene lost 3 bases and the J gene lost 4 bases, with 15 bases spanning the gap. CDR3 length equals 15 residues. CDR3 DNA: TGTGCCAGCAGCCATTCGCAGGGCCTCAGCACTGAAGCTTTCTTT. As protein: CASSHSQGLSTEAFF.

A note on this clonotype: A much larger clonotype is one base distant, so this may be a read error. The chain combines TRBV28 with TRBJ1-1; perhaps TRBD1 as D (5 bases). The CDR3 has 13 amino acids. Germline values: CDR1 MDHEN, CDR2 SYDVKM. The germline V and J ends were trimmed by 11 bases and 6 bases, with 19 bases remaining between them. This CDR3 is CAGGECPPSEAFF. In DNA form, the CDR3 reads TGTGCCGGGGGGGAGTGTCCCCCGTCTGAAGCTTTCTTT. Full variable domain (outside the CDR3, taken from reference TRBV28 and TRBJ1-1): DVKVTQSSRYLVKRTGEKVFLECVQDMDHENMFWYRQDPGLGLRLIYFSYDVKMKEKGDIPEGYSVSREKKERFSLILESASTNQTSMYLCAGGECPPSEAFFGQGTRLTVV.

This clonotype was detected ten times or more. The V and J genes are TRBV9 and TRBJ1-2, with D perhaps TRBD1 (6 bases). V lost 2 bases to trimming and J lost 2 bases, with 13 bases between them. Germline values: CDR1 SGDLS, CDR2 YYNGEE. The CDR3 length is 15 residues. Written as DNA, the CDR3 is TGTGCCAGCAGCGTCATGGGGGGGCCGAACTATGGCTACACCTTC. It translates to CASSVMGGPNYGYTF. The whole variable domain, filled in from reference TRBV9 and TRBJ1-2, reads DSGVTQTPKHLITATGQRVTLRCSPRSGDLSVYWYQQSLDQGLQFLIQYYNGEERAKGNILERFSAQQFPDLHSELNLSSLELGDSALYFCASSVMGGPNYGYTFGSGTRLTVV.

This clonotype was detected ten times or more. The chain has TRBV19 and TRBJ2-5; the D call may be TRBD1 or TRBD2 (7 bases each). This CDR3 is built from 17 residues. Per the germline V gene, CDR1 is LNHDA and CDR2 is SQIVND (reference sequence). V was trimmed by 3 bases and J by 4 bases, leaving 21 bases between them. The CDR3 DNA follows: TGTGCCAGTAGTATCCTAGGGGGCGGGAGAGGGTTAGAGACCCAGTACTTC. This gives the protein CASSILGGGRGLETQYF.

A note on this clonotype: Its ends do not fully match the called genes, so a read error is possible. V gene TRBV5-1 combines with J gene TRBJ2-2; 9 bases align to TRBD2. The germline CDR1 and CDR2 sequences are SGHRS and YFSETQ. The CDR3 extends over 15 amino acids. The CDR3: CAGSSAGGFTGELFF. The DNA for the CDR3 is TGCGCCGGCAGCTCAGCGGGAGGTTTTACCGGGGAGCTGTTTTTT.

In the case of this clonotype: A much larger clone lies one base from this, so it may be a read error. The V and J genes are TRBV12-5 and TRBJ2-1; 8 bases are a match to TRBD1. The J segment lost 10 bases and the V segment lost 4 bases, leaving 6 bases of the junction unmatched. The CDR3 covers 13 residues. The V gene's germline CDR1 is LGHNT and CDR2 FRNRAP. This CDR3 is CASGSDRVEEQFF. The DNA of the CDR3 is TGTGCTAGTGGTTCGGACAGGGTAGAGGAGCAGTTCTTC.